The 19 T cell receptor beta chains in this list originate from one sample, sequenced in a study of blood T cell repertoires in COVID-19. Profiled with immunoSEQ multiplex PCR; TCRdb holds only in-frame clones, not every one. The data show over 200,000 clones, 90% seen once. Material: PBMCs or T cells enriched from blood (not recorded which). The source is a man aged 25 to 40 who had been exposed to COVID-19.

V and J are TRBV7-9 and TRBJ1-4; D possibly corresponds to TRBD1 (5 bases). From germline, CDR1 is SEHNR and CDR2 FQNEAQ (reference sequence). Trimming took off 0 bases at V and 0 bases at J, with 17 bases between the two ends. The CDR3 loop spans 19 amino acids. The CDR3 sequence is CASSLAWGGGTATNEKLFF. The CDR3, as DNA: TGTGCCAGCAGCTTAGCGTGGGGCGGCGGCACAGCAACTAATGAAAAACTGTTTTTT. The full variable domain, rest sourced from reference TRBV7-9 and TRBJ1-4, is DTGVSQNPRHKITKRGQNVTFRCDPISEHNRLYWYRQTLGQGPEFLTYFQNEAQLEKSRLLSDRFSAERPKGSFSTLEIQRTEQGDSAMYLCASSLAWGGGTATNEKLFFGSGTQLSVL.

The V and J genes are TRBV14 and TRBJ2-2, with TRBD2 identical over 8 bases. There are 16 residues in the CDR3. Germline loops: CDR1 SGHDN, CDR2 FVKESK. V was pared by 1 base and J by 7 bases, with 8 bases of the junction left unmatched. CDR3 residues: CASSQGLAGIGGELFF. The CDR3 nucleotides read TGTGCCAGCAGCCAAGGGCTAGCGGGTATCGGCGGGGAGCTGTTTTTT.

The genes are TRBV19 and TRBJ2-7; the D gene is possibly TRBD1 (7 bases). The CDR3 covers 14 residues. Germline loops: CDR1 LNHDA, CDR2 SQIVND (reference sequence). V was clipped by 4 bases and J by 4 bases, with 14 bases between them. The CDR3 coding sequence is TGTGCCAGTAGTAATAGGAGGGGGCAGTACGAGCAGTACTTC. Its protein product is CASSNRRGQYEQYF.

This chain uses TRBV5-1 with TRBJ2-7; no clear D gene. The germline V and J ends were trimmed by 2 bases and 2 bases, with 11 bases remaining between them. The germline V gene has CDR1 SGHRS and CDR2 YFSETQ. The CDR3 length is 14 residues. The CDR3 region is CASSFRSTPYEQYF. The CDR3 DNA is TGCGCCAGCAGCTTCCGAAGTACTCCCTACGAGCAGTACTTC.

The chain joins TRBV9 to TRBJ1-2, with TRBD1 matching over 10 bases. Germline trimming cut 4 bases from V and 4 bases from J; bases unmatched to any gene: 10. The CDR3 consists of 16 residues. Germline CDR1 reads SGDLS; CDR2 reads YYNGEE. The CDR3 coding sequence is TGTGCCAGCAGCTTGACTCTGGGACAGGGGTTCTATGGCTACACCTTC. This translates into CASSLTLGQGFYGYTF.

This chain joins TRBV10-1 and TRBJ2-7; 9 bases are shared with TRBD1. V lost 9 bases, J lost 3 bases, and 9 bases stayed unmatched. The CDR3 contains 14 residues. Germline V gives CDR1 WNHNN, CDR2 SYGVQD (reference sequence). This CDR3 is CASSDGQGSYEQYF. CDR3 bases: TGCGCCAGTTCCGACGGACAGGGGAGCTACGAGCAGTACTTC.

CDR3 in amino acids: CASSSPFSGSSTDTQYF. CDR3 nucleotide sequence: TGTGCCAGCAGCTCCCCTTTTAGCGGCTCTAGCACAGATACGCAGTATTTT. The chain couples TRBV5-8 to TRBJ2-3, with D possibly being TRBD2 (6 bases). Germline assignment: CDR1 SGHTS and CDR2 YDEGEE. The CDR3 length is 17 residues. The ends were cut back, 3 bases at V and 0 bases at J, with 17 bases in the middle. Variable domain in full (rest from reference TRBV5-8 and TRBJ2-3): EAGVTQSPTHLIKTRGQQATLRCSPISGHTSVYWYQQALGLGLQFLLWYDEGEERNRGNFPPRFSGRQFPNYSSELNVNALELEDSALYLCASSSPFSGSSTDTQYFGPGTRLTVL.

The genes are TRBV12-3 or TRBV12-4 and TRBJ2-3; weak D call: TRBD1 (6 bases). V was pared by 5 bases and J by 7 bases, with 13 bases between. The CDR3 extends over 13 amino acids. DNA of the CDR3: TGTGCCAGCAGTATTCGGGACATTAATACGCAGTATTTT. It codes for CASSIRDINTQYF.

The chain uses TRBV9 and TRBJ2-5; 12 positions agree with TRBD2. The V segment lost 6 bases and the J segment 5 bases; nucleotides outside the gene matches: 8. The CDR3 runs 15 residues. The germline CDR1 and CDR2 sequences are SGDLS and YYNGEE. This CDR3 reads CASTRSSGGAETQYF. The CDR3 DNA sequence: TGTGCCAGCACTAGGTCTAGCGGGGGGGCGGAGACCCAGTACTTC.

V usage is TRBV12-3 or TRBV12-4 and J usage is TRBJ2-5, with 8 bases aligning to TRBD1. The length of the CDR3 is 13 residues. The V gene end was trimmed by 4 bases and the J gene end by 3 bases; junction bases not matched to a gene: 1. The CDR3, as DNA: TGTGCCAGCAGTTCGGACAGGGAAGAGACCCAGTACTTC. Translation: CASSSDREETQYF.

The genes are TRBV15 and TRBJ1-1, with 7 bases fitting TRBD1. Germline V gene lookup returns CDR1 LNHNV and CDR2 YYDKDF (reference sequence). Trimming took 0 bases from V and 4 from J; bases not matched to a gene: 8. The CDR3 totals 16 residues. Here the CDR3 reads CATSRDNLRQGTEAFF. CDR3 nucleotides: TGTGCCACCAGCAGAGATAATCTACGACAGGGCACTGAAGCTTTCTTT.

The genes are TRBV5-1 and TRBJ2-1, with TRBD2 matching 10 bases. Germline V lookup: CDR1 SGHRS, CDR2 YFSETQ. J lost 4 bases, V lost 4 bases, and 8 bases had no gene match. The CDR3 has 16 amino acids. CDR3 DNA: TGCGCCAGCAGCAAGGGGACTAGCGCCTTTTACAATGAGCAGTTCTTC. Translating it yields CASSKGTSAFYNEQFF.

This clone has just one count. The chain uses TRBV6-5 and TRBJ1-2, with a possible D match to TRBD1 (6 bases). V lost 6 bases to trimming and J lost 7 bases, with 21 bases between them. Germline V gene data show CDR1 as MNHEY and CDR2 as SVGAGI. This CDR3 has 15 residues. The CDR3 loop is CASRGLDSRRGGYTF. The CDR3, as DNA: TGTGCCAGCAGAGGCCTGGACAGCCGCCGGGGTGGCTACACCTTC.

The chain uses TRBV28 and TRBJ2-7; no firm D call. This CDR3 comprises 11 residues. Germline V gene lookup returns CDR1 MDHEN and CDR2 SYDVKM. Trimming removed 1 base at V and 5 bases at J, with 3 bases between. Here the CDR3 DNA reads TGTGCCAGCAGTTTATCGGACGAGCAGTACTTC. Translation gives CASSLSDEQYF.

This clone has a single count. CDR3 DNA: TGTGCCAGCAGCTTAGGGGAGTCCTATAATTCACCCCTCCACTTT. It codes for CASSLGESYNSPLHF. The J gene is TRBJ1-6, the V gene TRBV7-9, with no clear D. The CDR3 sequence is 15 residues long. Germline loops: CDR1 SEHNR, CDR2 FQNEAQ (reference sequence). V lost 1 base and J 1 base, leaving 5 bases between the germline ends.

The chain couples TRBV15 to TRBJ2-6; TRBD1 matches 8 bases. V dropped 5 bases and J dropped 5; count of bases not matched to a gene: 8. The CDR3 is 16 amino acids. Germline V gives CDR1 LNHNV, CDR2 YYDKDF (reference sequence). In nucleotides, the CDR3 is TGTGCCACCAGCTATGACAGGGGCCTATGGGCCAACGTCCTGACTTTC. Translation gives CATSYDRGLWANVLTF.

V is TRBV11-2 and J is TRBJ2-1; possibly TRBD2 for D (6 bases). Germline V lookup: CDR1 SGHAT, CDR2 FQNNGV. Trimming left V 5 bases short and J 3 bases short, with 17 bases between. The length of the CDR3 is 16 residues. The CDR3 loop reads CASSPNSLGGYNEQFF. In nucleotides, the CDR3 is TGTGCCAGCAGCCCCAATAGTTTGGGGGGCTACAATGAGCAGTTCTTC. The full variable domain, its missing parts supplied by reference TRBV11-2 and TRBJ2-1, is EAGVAQSPRYKIIEKRQSVAFWCNPISGHATLYWYQQILGQGPKLLIQFQNNGVVDDSQLPKDRFSAERLKGVDSTLKIQPAKLEDSAVYLCASSPNSLGGYNEQFFGPGTRLTVL.

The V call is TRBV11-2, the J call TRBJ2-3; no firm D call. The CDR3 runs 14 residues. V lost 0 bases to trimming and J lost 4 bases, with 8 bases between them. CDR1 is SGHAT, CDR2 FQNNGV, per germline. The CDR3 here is CASSLDTRADTQYF. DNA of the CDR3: TGTGCCAGCAGCTTAGATACCCGCGCAGATACGCAGTATTTT.

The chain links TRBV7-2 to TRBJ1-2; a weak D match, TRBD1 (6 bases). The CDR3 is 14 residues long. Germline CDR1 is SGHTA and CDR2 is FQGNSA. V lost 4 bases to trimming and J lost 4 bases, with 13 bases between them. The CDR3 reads CASSSGGGAYGYTF. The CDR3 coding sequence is TGTGCCAGCAGCTCAGGAGGGGGGGCCTATGGCTACACCTTC.